A selection of T cell receptor beta chains follows, all from one sample in a study of T cells in Graves' hyperthyroidism and ophthalmopathy. Via MiXCR, TCRdb re-called the multiplex PCR reads, giving one row per CDR3 protein. In the table there are about 520,000 distinct CDR3 sequences, less than 25% of which are singletons. Material for sequencing was blood. The origin of the receptors is a man aged 18 to 35 with Graves' hyperthyroidism. CDR3s include the opening cysteine and the closing phenylalanine or tryptophan. Each record gives: clone size, V gene, D gene, J gene, CDR3 protein, CDR3 DNA. The D gene is left open where the match is weak. Size is stated for part of the rows, as once, few or many counts, or as a class when the clone is expanded.

many	TRBV2	TRBD2	TRBJ2-2	CASSEALAGMNTGELFF	TGTGCCAGCAGTGAAGCGCTAGCGGGGATGAACACCGGGGAGCTGTTTTTT
many	TRBV5-1	TRBD1	TRBJ2-6	CASSLGQGAGANVLTF	TGCGCCAGCAGCTTGGGACAGGGGGCTGGGGCCAACGTCCTGACTTTC
few	TRBV30	.	TRBJ1-3	CAWSVALSSGNTIYF	TGTGCCTGGAGTGTTGCTCTTAGCTCTGGAAACACCATATATTTT
many	TRBV19	.	TRBJ1-2	CASSIANTGNYGYTF	TGTGCCAGTAGTATAGCCAACACAGGGAACTATGGCTACACCTTC
many	TRBV12-3/TRBV12-4	.	TRBJ1-1	CASRSRGRRTEAFF	TGTGCCAGCAGGTCAAGGGGTAGGAGGACTGAAGCTTTCTTT
many	TRBV12-3/TRBV12-4	.	TRBJ1-1	CASSPDSYEAFF	TGTGCCAGCAGCCCGGACAGCTATGAAGCTTTCTTT
.	TRBV7-9	.	TRBJ1-1	CASSLASPEAFF	TGTGCCAGCAGCTTAGCTAGCCCTGAAGCTTTCTTT
.	TRBV6-5	.	TRBJ1-1	CASSLEWEAFF	TGTGCCAGCAGTTTAGAGTGGGAAGCTTTCTTT
.	TRBV20-1	TRBD2	TRBJ2-7	CSARDRGSGGGEQYF	TGCAGTGCTAGAGATCGGGGTAGCGGGGGTGGCGAGCAGTACTTC
.	TRBV20-1	.	TRBJ2-5	CSAPLAQETQYF	TGCAGTGCTCCCCTAGCGCAAGAGACCCAGTACTTC
many	TRBV15	TRBD1	TRBJ1-2	CATSRDQGRGRSSGYTF	TGTGCCACCAGCAGAGATCAGGGCAGGGGGCGAAGTAGTGGCTACACCTTC
many	TRBV4-1	.	TRBJ1-3	CASSQGQGTGNTIYF	TGCGCCAGCAGCCAAGGGCAGGGCACTGGAAACACCATATATTTT
.	TRBV2	TRBD1	TRBJ1-1	CASRDRGLGAFF	TGTGCCAGCAGGGACAGGGGATTAGGGGCTTTCTTT
many	TRBV20-1	TRBD2	TRBJ2-5	CSASGILGGEETQYF	TGCAGTGCTAGCGGGATTCTGGGGGGGGAAGAGACCCAGTACTTC
.	TRBV6-1	.	TRBJ1-2	CASSPTGAGGYTF	TGTGCCAGCAGTCCCACGGGGGCAGGCGGCTACACCTTC
.	TRBV20-1	.	TRBJ1-1	CSASRELNTEAFF	TGCAGTGCTAGTCGGGAGCTGAACACTGAAGCTTTCTTT
many	TRBV5-1	.	TRBJ1-2	CASSLGTVANYGYTF	TGCGCCAGCAGCTTGGGGACAGTAGCTAACTATGGCTACACCTTC
few	TRBV10-2	.	TRBJ1-1	CASRDNPTNTEAFF	TGCGCCAGCAGAGACAACCCTACGAACACTGAAGCTTTCTTT
many	TRBV12-3/TRBV12-4	TRBD2	TRBJ2-5	CASSLSGLVGQYF	TGTGCCAGCAGTTTATCGGGACTAGTGGGCCAGTACTTC
.	TRBV20-1	TRBD1	TRBJ2-5	CSASLTGGEETQYF	TGCAGTGCTAGTTTGACAGGGGGCGAAGAGACCCAGTACTTC
few	TRBV12-3/TRBV12-4	TRBD1	TRBJ1-2	CASSGQAATGGYTF	TGTGCCAGCAGCGGACAGGCCGCAACGGGCGGCTACACCTTC
few	TRBV12-3/TRBV12-4	TRBD1	TRBJ2-7	CASSFIGGNDEQYF	TGTGCCAGCAGTTTCATAGGGGGCAACGACGAGCAGTACTTC
many	TRBV4-1	TRBD1	TRBJ1-1	CASSQEAGTATEAFF	TGCGCCAGCAGCCAAGAAGCCGGGACAGCCACTGAAGCTTTCTTT
many	TRBV28	.	TRBJ2-5	CASRSPGDYQETQYF	TGTGCCAGCAGATCCCCAGGCGATTACCAAGAGACCCAGTACTTC
many	TRBV29-1	.	TRBJ2-7	CSGQVNSYEQYF	TGCAGCGGACAGGTTAACTCCTACGAGCAGTACTTC
many	TRBV28	.	TRBJ2-2	CASSLTPVGTGELFF	TGTGCCAGCAGTTTAACTCCGGTGGGGACCGGGGAGCTGTTTTTT
.	TRBV25-1	TRBD1	TRBJ2-7	CASSEGPRTGKPYEQYF	TGTGCCAGCAGTGAAGGCCCCAGGACAGGGAAGCCCTACGAGCAGTACTTC
many	TRBV15	.	TRBJ1-5	CATSRVASNQPQHF	TGTGCCACCAGCAGGGTGGCATCGAATCAGCCCCAGCATTTT
many	TRBV29-1	.	TRBJ1-1	CSVAGFMNTEAFF	TGCAGCGTTGCAGGGTTCATGAACACTGAAGCTTTCTTT
.	TRBV20-1	.	TRBJ2-5	CSARDARGNQETQYF	TGCAGTGCTAGAGACGCCCGGGGAAACCAAGAGACCCAGTACTTC
many	TRBV19	.	TRBJ1-5	CASRVGRQPQHF	TGTGCCAGTAGAGTGGGACGGCAGCCCCAGCATTTT
few	TRBV12-3/TRBV12-4	TRBD1	TRBJ2-2	CASHRGRRANTGELFF	TGTGCCAGCCACAGGGGGCGCCGGGCGAACACCGGGGAGCTGTTTTTT
many	TRBV6-1	TRBD1	TRBJ1-6	CASSPLGTGRSPLHF	TGTGCCAGCAGCCCCTTAGGGACAGGGAGATCACCCCTCCACTTT
.	TRBV6-5	.	TRBJ2-5	CASSYSGQKQETQYF	TGTGCCAGCAGTTACTCGGGGCAGAAACAAGAGACCCAGTACTTC
many	TRBV20-1	.	TRBJ2-5	CSASLGETQYF	TGCAGTGCCTCCCTGGGGGAGACCCAGTACTTC
many	TRBV5-5	.	TRBJ1-1	CASSADSHTEAFF	TGTGCCAGCAGCGCCGACAGTCACACTGAAGCTTTCTTT
many	TRBV20-1	.	TRBJ1-2	CSARGSGGNYGYTF	TGCAGTGCTAGGGGGTCCGGCGGTAACTATGGCTACACCTTC
many	TRBV20-1	.	TRBJ2-7	CSARDSEHGGYEQYF	TGCAGTGCTAGAGATTCAGAACACGGTGGCTACGAGCAGTACTTC
few	TRBV4-1	.	TRBJ2-7	CASSQDRFYEQYF	TGCGCCAGCAGCCAAGACAGGTTCTACGAGCAGTACTTC
many	TRBV20-1	TRBD1	TRBJ1-1	CSASRQGTGKAFF	TGCAGTGCTAGCCGACAGGGCACTGGTAAAGCTTTCTTT
many	TRBV12-3/TRBV12-4	.	TRBJ1-1	CASSLLGRAAFF	TGTGCCAGCAGTTTATTGGGGCGGGCAGCTTTCTTT
many	TRBV11-2	TRBD1	TRBJ2-7	CASSLGQGAAQYF	TGTGCCAGCAGCCTGGGACAGGGGGCTGCGCAGTACTTC
many	TRBV7-2	.	TRBJ2-7	CASSLVQGGREQYF	TGTGCCAGCAGCTTAGTCCAGGGAGGAAGGGAGCAGTACTTC
many	TRBV10-2	TRBD1	TRBJ1-2	CASGGTGEPLGYTF	TGCGCCAGCGGGGGGACAGGGGAACCTCTGGGCTACACCTTC
few	TRBV19	TRBD1	TRBJ1-1	CASSVTGRTSTGAFF	TGTGCCAGTAGTGTGACAGGGCGAACGTCGACGGGGGCTTTCTTT
many	TRBV7-2	.	TRBJ2-7	CASSLARPAYEQYF	TGTGCCAGCAGCTTAGCCCGACCCGCCTACGAGCAGTACTTC
.	TRBV20-1	TRBD2	TRBJ2-5	CSARLAGKETQYF	TGCAGTGCTCGGCTAGCGGGGAAAGAGACCCAGTACTTC
.	TRBV2	.	TRBJ2-7	CASRRIRDTRGGQYF	TGTGCCAGCAGGAGGATCCGGGACACCCGGGGCGGGCAGTACTTC
.	TRBV6-2/TRBV6-3	.	TRBJ1-1	CASSKTGFEAFF	TGTGCCAGCAGTAAAACGGGATTTGAAGCTTTCTTT